Described below is a single T cell receptor beta chain sequence and its context. Its antigen remains unknown. The data were taken from a study of cytomegalovirus exposure and HLA in healthy donors. Study conclusions and caveats: The study labeled about 160 TCR beta chains cytomegalovirus-associated. Three CMV-associated chains proved CMV antigen-specific in vitro. An assumption of roughly uniform sequencing depth across donors underlay the presence/absence analyses. A later analysis linked a missense DCLRE1C variant to TCR beta V- and J-gene trimming.

Primers: 60 Vbeta forward and 13 Jbeta reverse. Measured with immunoSEQ multiplex PCR; TCRdb has only the in-frame clones, and not every one. The sample contains about 140,000 clones, roughly three quarters of which appear only once. The CDR3 consists of 14 residues. With 1 base removed from V and 2 bases from J, the gap between germline ends came to 9 bases. The germline V gene encodes CDR1 SGHTA and CDR2 FQGNSA. The sample taken for sequencing was PBMCs. This receptor was obtained from a woman aged 50 to 60 in good health and CMV-seronegative. This rearrangement joins TRBV7-2 to TRBJ2-7, with a tentative D call TRBD2 (5 bases). The CDR3 sequence: CASSLDLATYEQYF. The CDR3 nucleotides read TGTGCCAGCAGCTTAGACCTAGCAACCTACGAGCAGTACTTC.